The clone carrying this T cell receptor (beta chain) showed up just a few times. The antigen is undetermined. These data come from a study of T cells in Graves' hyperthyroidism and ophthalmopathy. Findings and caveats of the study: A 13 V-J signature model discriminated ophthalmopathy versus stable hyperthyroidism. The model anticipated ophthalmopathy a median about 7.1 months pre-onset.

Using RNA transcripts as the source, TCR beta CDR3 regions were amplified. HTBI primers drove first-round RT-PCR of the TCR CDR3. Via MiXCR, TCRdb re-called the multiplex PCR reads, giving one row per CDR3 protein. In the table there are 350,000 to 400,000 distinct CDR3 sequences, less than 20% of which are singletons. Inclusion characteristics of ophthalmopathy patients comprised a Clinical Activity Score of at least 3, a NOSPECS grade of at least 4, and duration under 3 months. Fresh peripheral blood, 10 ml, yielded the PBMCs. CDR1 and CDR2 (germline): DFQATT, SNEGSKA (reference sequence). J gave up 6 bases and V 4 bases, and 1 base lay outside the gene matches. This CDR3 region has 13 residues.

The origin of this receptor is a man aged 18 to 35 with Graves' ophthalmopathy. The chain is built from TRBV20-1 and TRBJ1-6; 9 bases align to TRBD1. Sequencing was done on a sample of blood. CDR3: CSATGQGNSPLHF. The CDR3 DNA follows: TGCAGTGCTACGGGACAGGGTAATTCACCCCTCCACTTT.